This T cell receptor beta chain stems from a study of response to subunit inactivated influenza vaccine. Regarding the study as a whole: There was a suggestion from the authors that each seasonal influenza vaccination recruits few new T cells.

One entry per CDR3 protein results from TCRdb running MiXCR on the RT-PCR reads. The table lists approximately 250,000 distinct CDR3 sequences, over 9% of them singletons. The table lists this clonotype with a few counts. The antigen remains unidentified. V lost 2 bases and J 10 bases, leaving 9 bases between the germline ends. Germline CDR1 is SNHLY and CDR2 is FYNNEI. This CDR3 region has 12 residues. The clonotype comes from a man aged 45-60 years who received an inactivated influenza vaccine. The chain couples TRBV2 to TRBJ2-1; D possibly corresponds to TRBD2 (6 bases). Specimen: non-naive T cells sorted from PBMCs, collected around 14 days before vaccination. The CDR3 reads CASSERAGEQFF. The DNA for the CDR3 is TGTGCCAGCAGTGAAAGGGCGGGGGAGCAGTTCTTC.